One and the same sample provided the 28 T cell receptor beta chains below, sequenced in a study of radiotherapy plus CTLA-4 blockade in lung cancer. Sequenced by immunoSEQ multiplex PCR; TCRdb stores in-frame clones only, minus some. The sample includes 50,000 to 60,000 clones, 70% to 85% seen only once; the top ten take 6.1%. The source material was peripheral blood, sampled from a patient treated with radiotherapy plus ipilimumab. Source of these receptors: a human donor with non-small cell lung cancer whose response to radiotherapy plus ipilimumab could not be evaluated.

The genes are TRBV27 and TRBJ2-1, with 8 bases fitting TRBD2. Germline V gives CDR1 MNHEY, CDR2 SMNVEV (reference sequence). V gave up 2 bases and J gave up 5 bases; unmatched junction bases: 8. The CDR3 consists of 16 residues. The CDR3 coding sequence is TGTGCCAGCAGTTTACAAGGGACTAGAGGCAACAATGAGCAGTTCTTC. The encoded protein is CASSLQGTRGNNEQFF.

This clone was observed a handful of times. The V gene is TRBV10-2, the J gene TRBJ2-7; D perhaps matches TRBD2 (5 bases). With 4 bases removed from V and 7 bases from J, the gap between germline ends came to 11 bases. CDR3 size: 12 residues. Germline loops: CDR1 WSHSY, CDR2 SAAADI. The CDR3 region is CASSAPTGEQYF. The DNA for the CDR3 is TGCGCCAGCAGTGCCCCAACGGGGGAGCAGTACTTC.

This clone came up once. The chain has TRBV9 and TRBJ1-1; D remains unclear. This CDR3 comprises 13 residues. The ends were cut back, 5 bases at V and 0 bases at J, with 8 bases in the middle. Germline V CDR1 and CDR2: SGDLS, YYNGEE. The CDR3 DNA follows: TGTGCCAGCAGTCCAACAGTGAACACTGAAGCTTTCTTT. As protein: CASSPTVNTEAFF.

This CDR3 is CAASLWGYTF. CDR3 coding DNA: TGTGCCGCCTCTCTATGGGGCTACACCTTC. The J gene is TRBJ1-2, the V gene TRBV30; D is undetermined. The germline V and J ends were trimmed by 8 bases and 8 bases, with 12 bases remaining between them. Germline V gene lookup returns CDR1 GTSNPN and CDR2 SVGIG (reference sequence). The CDR3 is 10 residues long.

The chain combines TRBV27 with TRBJ1-1; 11 bases are shared with TRBD1. Trimming removed 3 bases from V and 4 bases from J; junction bases left unmatched: 4. CDR3 length equals 15 residues. Germline CDR1 MNHEY, CDR2 SMNVEV (reference sequence). The CDR3 coding sequence is TGTGCCAGCAGTTTTGGACAGGGGGCCGGCACTGAAGCTTTCTTT. It codes for CASSFGQGAGTEAFF.

This chain links TRBV7-8 with TRBJ1-3, with D perhaps matching TRBD1 (5 bases). Germline assignment: CDR1 SGHVS and CDR2 FQNEAQ. The CDR3 contains 14 residues. V lost 1 base, J lost 9 bases, and 13 bases lay in between. In DNA, the CDR3 is TGTGCCAGCAGCTTAGTCCGATCCGGGGGCACCATATATTTT. Protein sequence: CASSLVRSGGTIYF.

This clone was detected only a few times. J is TRBJ1-2 and V is TRBV5-6; tentatively, D is TRBD1 (6 bases). This CDR3 spans 14 amino acids. Germline CDR1 is SGHDT and CDR2 is YYEEEE. V lost 4 bases, J lost 4 bases, and 14 bases lay in between. In nucleotides, the CDR3 is TGTGCCAGCAGCGTCTACGACAGGCGCTATGGCTACACCTTC. Translated, it gives CASSVYDRRYGYTF.

J is TRBJ1-1 and V is TRBV2; 9 bases map to TRBD1. Germline V gene lookup returns CDR1 SNHLY and CDR2 FYNNEI. V trimming: 4 bases; J trimming: 1 base; junction bases outside the gene matches: 1. The CDR3 covers 14 residues. The CDR3 loop is CASSVQGANTEAFF. In DNA, the CDR3 is TGTGCCAGCAGTGTACAGGGGGCGAACACTGAAGCTTTCTTT.

The chain uses TRBV19 and TRBJ2-2; D perhaps matches TRBD1 (5 bases). Germline V gene lookup returns CDR1 LNHDA and CDR2 SQIVND (reference sequence). CDR3 length: 17 residues. Between the trimmed V and J ends, which lost 1 base and 0 bases, there was a span of 12 bases. The CDR3 sequence: CASSIAVVGPNTGELFF. CDR3 DNA sequence: TGTGCCAGTAGTATAGCGGTAGTGGGGCCGAACACCGGGGAGCTGTTTTTT.

The chain joins TRBV19 to TRBJ2-3; no reliable D call. The V end was cut by 5 bases, the J end by 2 bases, with 17 bases between. This CDR3 region has 16 residues. Germline values: CDR1 LNHDA, CDR2 SQIVND (reference sequence). The CDR3 DNA reads TGTGCCAGTAGTCCGGGTTCCGCCCCATCCACAGATACGCAGTATTTT. This gives the protein CASSPGSAPSTDTQYF.

The chain has TRBV4-3 and TRBJ2-1; TRBD2 agrees at 9 bases. J gave up 9 bases and V 0 bases, and 15 bases lay outside the gene matches. This CDR3 is 18 amino acids long. From germline, CDR1 is LGHNA and CDR2 YSLEER. CDR3 loop: CASSQDGIAGVLGSEQFF. DNA of the CDR3: TGCGCCAGCAGCCAAGATGGAATAGCGGGGGTCCTAGGGAGTGAGCAGTTCTTC.

The genes are TRBV12-2 and TRBJ2-1; the table's D gene call, TRBD2, was not cross checked with the DNA. TRBV12-2 is noted as a pseudogene. The CDR3 is 18 residues long. CDR3 region: CASRLGTSGRFPYNEQFF. CDR3 DNA sequence: TGTGCAAGTCGCTTAGGGACTAGCGGGAGGTTCCCCTACAATGAGCAGTTCTTC.

The chain couples TRBV7-9 to TRBJ2-3, with a weak D call TRBD2 (7 bases). V lost 6 bases and J 2 bases, leaving 18 bases between the germline ends. The CDR3 sequence is 16 residues long. Germline lookup yields CDR1 SEHNR and CDR2 FQNEAQ (reference sequence). In DNA form, the CDR3 reads TGTGCCAGCAGTCCGAAGGGGGGAGGGCCCACAGATACGCAGTATTTT. Its protein product is CASSPKGGGPTDTQYF.

This clone was found once. The rearrangement joins TRBV5-5 to TRBJ1-6; the D is unclear. The V end was cut by 0 bases, the J end by 0 bases, with 7 bases between. The CDR3 covers 16 residues. Germline V gene sequence: CDR1 SGHKS, CDR2 YYEKEE (reference sequence). DNA for the CDR3: TGTGCCAGCAGCTTGGAGGCAGGCTCCTATAATTCACCCCTCCACTTT. Its translation is CASSLEAGSYNSPLHF.

The chain uses TRBV4-1 and TRBJ2-4; D may be TRBD1 (5 bases). Per germline, CDR1 MGHRA and CDR2 YSYEKL. Deletions cut 0 bases from V and 9 bases from J, with 9 bases between. The CDR3 spans 13 residues. CDR3 DNA sequence: TGCGCCAGCAGCCAAGATATTAGGGGCATTCAGTACTTC. Its protein is CASSQDIRGIQYF.

V is TRBV11-3 and J is TRBJ2-7; TRBD1 agrees at 7 bases. The CDR3 extends over 12 amino acids. V gave up 4 bases and J gave up 5 bases; unmatched junction bases: 2. The germline CDR1 and CDR2 sequences are SGHNT and YENEEA. For the CDR3, the DNA is TGTGCCAGCAGCTCCGGGACAGACGAGCAGTACTTC. Its protein is CASSSGTDEQYF.

This chain uses TRBV2 with TRBJ2-2; D perhaps matches TRBD2 (6 bases). The CDR3 covers 15 residues. V was pared by 3 bases and J by 4 bases, with 12 bases between. Germline CDR1 reads SNHLY; CDR2 reads FYNNEI. This chain's CDR3 is CASSERARGTGELFF. In nucleotides, the CDR3 is TGTGCCAGCAGTGAGAGGGCGCGGGGCACCGGGGAGCTGTTTTTT.

This chain joins TRBV7-2 and TRBJ1-5; TRBD1 matches at 8 bases. Germline V gene sequence: CDR1 SGHTA, CDR2 FQGNSA. With 3 bases clipped from V and 7 bases from J, the junction kept 11 bases outside the gene matches. This CDR3 has 16 residues. CDR3 region: CASSFLGQGGKQPQHF. The CDR3 nucleotides are TGTGCCAGCAGCTTCTTAGGACAGGGCGGAAAACAGCCCCAGCATTTT.

The genes are TRBV19 and TRBJ2-3; TRBD1 aligns across 9 bases. V was pared by 5 bases and J by 0 bases, with 9 bases of the junction left unmatched. Germline-derived CDR1 and CDR2 are LNHDA and SQIVND (reference sequence). The CDR3 contains 17 residues. CDR3 coding DNA: TGTGCCAGTAGTGGAGGGACAGGGAGTGCTAGCACAGATACGCAGTATTTT. Amino acids: CASSGGTGSASTDTQYF.

This clone appeared a single time. The genes are TRBV30 and TRBJ2-3, with 7 bases aligning to TRBD2. This CDR3 is built from 12 residues. Germline-derived CDR1 and CDR2 are GTSNPN and SVGIG (reference sequence). V lost 4 bases, J lost 4 bases, and 2 bases stayed unmatched. CDR3 bases: TGTGCCTGGACGGGAGGCTCAGATACGCAGTATTTT. Translating gives CAWTGGSDTQYF.

The chain combines TRBV6-6 with TRBJ2-5; D is possibly TRBD1 (6 bases). The CDR3 covers 16 residues. The V gene's germline CDR1 is MNHNY and CDR2 SVGAGI (reference sequence). The V gene lost 6 bases and the J gene lost 4 bases, with 21 bases spanning the gap. This chain's CDR3 is CASSPSLTGGGETQYF. The CDR3 region has the DNA TGTGCCAGCAGCCCTTCGCTGACAGGCGGAGGAGAGACCCAGTACTTC.

J is TRBJ2-3 and V is TRBV15; D remains ambiguous. V shed 0 bases and J shed 6 bases, with 7 bases lying between them. CDR1 is LNHNV and CDR2 is YYDKDF in the germline V gene (reference sequence). The CDR3 sequence is 13 residues long. The CDR3, as DNA: TGTGCCACCAGCAGAGATGGGCGTGATACGCAGTATTTT. It encodes CATSRDGRDTQYF.

The chain is built from TRBV4-3 and TRBJ1-6, with TRBD1 as a possible D gene (5 bases). Trimming took 0 bases from V and 9 from J, leaving 18 bases between them. Germline V gene lookup returns CDR1 LGHNA and CDR2 YSLEER. This CDR3 contains 17 residues. In DNA, the CDR3 is TGCGCCAGCAGCCAAGATCTGGGGGGGTCGGGGGGTTCACCCCTCCACTTT. Residues: CASSQDLGGSGGSPLHF.

The chain recombines TRBV28 with TRBJ2-7; no definite D call. The CDR3 covers 11 residues. Trimming cost V 6 bases and J 7 bases, with 10 bases left between them. Germline assignment: CDR1 MDHEN and CDR2 SYDVKM. The CDR3 loop is CASRSGREQYF. Here the CDR3 DNA reads TGTGCCAGCAGATCAGGTCGGGAGCAGTACTTC.

V usage is TRBV10-2 and J usage is TRBJ1-2; D not resolved. CDR3 length equals 14 residues. V was cut by 0 bases and J by 4 bases, with 9 bases left in between. Germline V CDR1 and CDR2: WSHSY, SAAADI. CDR3 coding DNA: TGCGCCAGCAGTGAGTCCACAGCTATCTATGGCTACACCTTC. It yields the protein CASSESTAIYGYTF.

The chain has TRBV5-1 and TRBJ2-5; 7 bases map to TRBD2. This CDR3 has 15 residues. V lost 1 base, J lost 2 bases, and 5 bases stayed unmatched. Per the germline V gene, CDR1 is SGHRS and CDR2 is YFSETQ. For the CDR3, the DNA is TGCGCCAGCAGCTTGACTAGCGCGGTGCAAGAGACCCAGTACTTC. Its protein is CASSLTSAVQETQYF.

Written as DNA, the CDR3 is TGTGCCAGCAGTGATGTTGCGGGGGGCCGGTACGAGCAGTACTTC. It specifies CASSDVAGGRYEQYF. The rearrangement joins TRBV6-1 to TRBJ2-7; 8 nucleotides agree with TRBD2. This CDR3 contains 15 residues. CDR1 is MNHNS, CDR2 SASEGT, per germline. The J segment lost 4 bases and the V segment lost 3 bases, leaving 8 bases of the junction unmatched.

The chain combines TRBV29-1 with TRBJ2-7; TRBD1 matches 7 bases. J lost 5 bases, V lost 7 bases, and 11 bases had no gene match. The CDR3 runs 13 residues. CDR1 and CDR2 from the germline V gene are SQVTM and ANQGSEA. CDR3 DNA: TGCAGCGCTGCCGGGACAGCAGGGCACGAGCAGTACTTC. Its protein is CSAAGTAGHEQYF.